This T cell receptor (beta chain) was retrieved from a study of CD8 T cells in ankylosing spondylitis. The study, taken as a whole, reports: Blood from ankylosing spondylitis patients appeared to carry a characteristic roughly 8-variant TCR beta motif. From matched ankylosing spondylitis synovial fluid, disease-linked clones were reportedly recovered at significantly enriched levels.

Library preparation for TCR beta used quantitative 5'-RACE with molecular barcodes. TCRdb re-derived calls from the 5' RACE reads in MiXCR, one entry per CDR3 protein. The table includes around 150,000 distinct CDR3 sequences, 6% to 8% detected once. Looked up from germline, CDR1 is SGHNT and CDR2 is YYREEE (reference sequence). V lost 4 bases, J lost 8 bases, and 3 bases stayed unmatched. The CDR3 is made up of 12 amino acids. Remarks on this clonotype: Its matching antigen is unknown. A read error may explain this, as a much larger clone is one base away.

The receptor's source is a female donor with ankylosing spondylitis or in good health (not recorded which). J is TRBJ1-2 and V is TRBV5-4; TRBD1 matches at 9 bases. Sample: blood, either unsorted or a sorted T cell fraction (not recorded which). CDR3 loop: CASSRDREGYTF. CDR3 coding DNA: TGTGCCAGCAGCCGGGACAGGGAGGGCTACACCTTC. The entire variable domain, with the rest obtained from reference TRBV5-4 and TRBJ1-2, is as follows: ETGVTQSPTHLIKTRGQQVTLRCSSQSGHNTVSWYQQALGQGPQFIFQYYREEENGRGNFPPRFSGLQFPNYSSELNVNALELDDSALYLCASSRDREGYTFGSGTRLTVV.